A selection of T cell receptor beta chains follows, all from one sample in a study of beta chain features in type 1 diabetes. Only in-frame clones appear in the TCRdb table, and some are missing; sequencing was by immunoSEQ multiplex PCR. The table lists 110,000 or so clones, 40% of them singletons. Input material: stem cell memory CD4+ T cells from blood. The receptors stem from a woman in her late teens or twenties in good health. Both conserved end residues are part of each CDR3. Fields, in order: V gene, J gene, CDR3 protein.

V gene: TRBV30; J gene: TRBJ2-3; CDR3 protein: CAWMRGWTDTQYF
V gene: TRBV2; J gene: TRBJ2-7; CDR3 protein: CASLGSGSSYEQYF
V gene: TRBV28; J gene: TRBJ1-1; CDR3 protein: CASPRVGRKNTEAFF
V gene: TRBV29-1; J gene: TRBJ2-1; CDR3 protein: CSVVGGGTPYNEQFF
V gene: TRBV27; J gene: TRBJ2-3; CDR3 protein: CASSPTKTSRTTDTQYF
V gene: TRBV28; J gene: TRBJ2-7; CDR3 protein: CASSFRGIAGEDYEQYF
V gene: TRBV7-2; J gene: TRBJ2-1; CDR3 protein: CASSSGLATEQFF
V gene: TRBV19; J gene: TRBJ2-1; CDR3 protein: CASMGGTNEQFF
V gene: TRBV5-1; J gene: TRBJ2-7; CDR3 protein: CASSLAGGASYEQYF
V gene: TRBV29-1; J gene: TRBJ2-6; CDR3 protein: CSVDGRDRDSGANVLTF
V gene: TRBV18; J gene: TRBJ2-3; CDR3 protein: CASSPPNRGLSDTQYF
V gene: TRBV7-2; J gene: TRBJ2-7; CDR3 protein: CASSLVVRRPGGSPDEQYF
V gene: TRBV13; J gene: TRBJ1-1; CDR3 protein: CASSLTRRMAEAFF
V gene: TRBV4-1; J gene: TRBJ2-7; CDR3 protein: CASSQVWLAYYEQYF
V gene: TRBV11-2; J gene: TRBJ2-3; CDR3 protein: CASSRTSGGGDTQYF
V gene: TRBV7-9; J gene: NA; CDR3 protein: CASSLETGTSGYEQYF
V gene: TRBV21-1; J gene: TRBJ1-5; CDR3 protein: CASSGSDRSNQPQHF
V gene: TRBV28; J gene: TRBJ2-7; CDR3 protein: CASSLQGAIHEQYF
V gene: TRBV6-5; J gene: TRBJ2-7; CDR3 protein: CASHPQGGYEQYF
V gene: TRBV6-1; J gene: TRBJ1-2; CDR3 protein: CASSETGDGYTF
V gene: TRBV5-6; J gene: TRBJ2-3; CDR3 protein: CASTLRGLTDTQYF
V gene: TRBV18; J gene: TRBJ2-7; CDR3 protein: CASSQQDRAYEQYF
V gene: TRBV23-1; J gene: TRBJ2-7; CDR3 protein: CASSQSWEPEPYEQYF
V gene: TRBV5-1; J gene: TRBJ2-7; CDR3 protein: CASSRGLAGGRYEQYF
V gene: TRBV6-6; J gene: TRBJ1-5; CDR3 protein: CASSYGSSDQPQHF
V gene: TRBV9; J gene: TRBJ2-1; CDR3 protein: CASSVGTRNEQFF
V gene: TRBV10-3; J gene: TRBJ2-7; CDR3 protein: CAISRGEVDEQYF
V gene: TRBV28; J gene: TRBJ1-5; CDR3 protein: CASSLSRAQHF
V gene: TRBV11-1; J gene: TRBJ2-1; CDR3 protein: CASSLAASSYNEQFF
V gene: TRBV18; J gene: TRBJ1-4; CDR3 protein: CASNSQGDEKLFF
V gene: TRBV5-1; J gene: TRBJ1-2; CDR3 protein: CASSLSGQGKNGYTF
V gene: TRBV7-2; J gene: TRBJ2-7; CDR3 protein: CASSSRPGTTTTYEQYF
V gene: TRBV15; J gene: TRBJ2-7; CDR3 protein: CATSRDSGRAGSEQYF
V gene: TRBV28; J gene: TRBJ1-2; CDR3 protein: CASSTQGVGGYTF
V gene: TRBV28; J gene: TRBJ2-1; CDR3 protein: CASSLTGPEYNEQFF
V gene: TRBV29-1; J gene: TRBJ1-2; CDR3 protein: CSVEPRLSGYTF
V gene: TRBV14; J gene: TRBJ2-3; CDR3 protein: CASSYGLRYPQYF
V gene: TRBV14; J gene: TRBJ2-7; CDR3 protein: CASSDNLKRTVHEQYF
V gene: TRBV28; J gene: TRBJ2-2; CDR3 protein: CASTLATNTGELFF
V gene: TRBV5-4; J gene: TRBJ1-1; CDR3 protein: CASSLYPAGYTEAFF
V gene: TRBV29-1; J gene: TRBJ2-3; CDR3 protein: CSVVREGLDTQYF
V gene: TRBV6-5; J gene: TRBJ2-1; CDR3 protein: CASSYPGGPTSNEQFF
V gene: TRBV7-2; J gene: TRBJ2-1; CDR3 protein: CASSLAISTGGWGNEQFF
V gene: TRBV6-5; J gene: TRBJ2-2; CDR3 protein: CASSWTGDTGELFF
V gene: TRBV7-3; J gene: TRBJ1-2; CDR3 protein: CASSLYPQGLGYGYTF
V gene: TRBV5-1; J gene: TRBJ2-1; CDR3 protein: CASSNSGSGYNEQFF
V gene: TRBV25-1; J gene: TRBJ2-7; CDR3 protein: CASSEYVPPGEQYF
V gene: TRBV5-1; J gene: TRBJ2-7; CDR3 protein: CASSPGPRDEQYF
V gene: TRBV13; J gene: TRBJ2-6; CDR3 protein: CASSPPPGTSGLSGANVLTF
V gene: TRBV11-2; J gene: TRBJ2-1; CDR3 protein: CASSLEAGSYNEQFF
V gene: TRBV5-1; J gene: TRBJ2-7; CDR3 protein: CASNRGEVYEQYF
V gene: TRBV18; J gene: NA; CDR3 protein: CASSLVTGTYEQYF
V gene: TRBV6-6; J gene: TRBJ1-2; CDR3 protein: CASRSAGNYGYTF
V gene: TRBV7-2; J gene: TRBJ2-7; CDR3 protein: CASSSGTAFYEQYF
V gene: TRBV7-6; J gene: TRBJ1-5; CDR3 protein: CASSLEQGSNQPQHF
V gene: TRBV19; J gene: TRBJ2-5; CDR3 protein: CASSMGTGGTVETQYF